The 28 T cell receptor beta chains given below trace back to one sample, sequenced in a study of cytomegalovirus exposure and HLA in healthy donors. Sequenced by immunoSEQ multiplex PCR; TCRdb stores in-frame clones only, minus some. The sample has 100,000 or so clones, 70% to 90% seen once. Specimen: PBMCs. The source is a woman aged 25-40 years in good health and CMV-seronegative.

The V gene is TRBV28, the J gene TRBJ2-1; TRBD2 matches 13 bases. The CDR3 spans 15 residues. Trimming removed 2 bases from V and 7 bases from J; junction bases left unmatched: 2. CDR1 and CDR2 from the germline V gene are MDHEN and SYDVKM. This CDR3 is CASSLPGLAGNEQFF. The CDR3 nucleotides read TGTGCCAGCAGTTTACCGGGACTAGCGGGAAATGAGCAGTTCTTC.

The chain joins TRBV5-4 to TRBJ1-2; D unclear. The CDR3 covers 13 residues. V dropped 0 bases and J dropped 7 bases, with 10 bases sitting between them. CDR1 and CDR2 from the germline V gene are SGHNT and YYREEE (reference sequence). CDR3 nucleotide sequence: TGTGCCAGCAGCTTGGAGACCCGGAGTGGCTACACCTTC. Translation gives CASSLETRSGYTF.

The rearrangement uses TRBV7-2 and TRBJ1-5; 9 bases line up with TRBD1. The germline V gene has CDR1 SGHTA and CDR2 FQGNSA. After removal of 5 bases from V and 7 bases from J, the junction contained 6 bases not matched to a gene. This CDR3 comprises 14 residues. The CDR3 DNA reads TGTGCCAGCAGCATACAGGGGGCGGGACAGCCCCAGCATTTT. It yields the protein CASSIQGAGQPQHF.

The chain employs TRBV5-1 and TRBJ1-2; D not certain. CDR3 length: 12 amino acids. Germline CDR1 reads SGHRS; CDR2 reads YFSETQ. V dropped 10 bases and J dropped 7 bases, with 17 bases sitting between them. CDR3 residues: CASGGMEGGYTF. The CDR3 nucleotides are TGCGCCTCCGGCGGGATGGAAGGTGGCTACACCTTC.

The V and J genes are TRBV4-2 and TRBJ1-5; D not certain. The CDR3 covers 14 residues. Germline values: CDR1 LGHNA, CDR2 YNFKEQ. Trimming took off 4 bases at V and 12 bases at J, with 19 bases between the two ends. CDR3 sequence reads: CASSPLTRDLLQHF. In nucleotides, the CDR3 is TGTGCCAGCAGCCCACTGACACGGGATCTGCTCCAGCATTTT.

V is TRBV11-2 and J is TRBJ2-1, with TRBD1 matching 7 bases. Trimming removed 11 bases from V and 4 bases from J; junction bases left unmatched: 8. Per the germline V gene, CDR1 is SGHAT and CDR2 is FQNNGV. The CDR3 contains 13 residues. CDR3 protein: CAVLGGRYNEQFF. CDR3 nucleotides: TGTGCCGTACTAGGGGGCCGGTACAATGAGCAGTTCTTC.

This clone was recorded once. The rearrangement joins TRBV27 to TRBJ1-5; weak D call: TRBD1 (6 bases). Germline assignment: CDR1 MNHEY and CDR2 SMNVEV (reference sequence). Trimming cost V 5 bases and J 6 bases, with 20 bases left between them. The CDR3 totals 16 residues. The CDR3 protein is CASSSISQVGGQPQHF. The CDR3, as DNA: TGTGCCAGCAGTAGCATCAGCCAAGTAGGGGGTCAGCCCCAGCATTTT.

This clone has more than one count but fewer than ten. This chain connects TRBV5-6 to TRBJ2-7; D unclear. The CDR3 runs to 13 residues. V gave up 2 bases and J gave up 0 bases, with 6 bases separating them. Germline V gene sequence: CDR1 SGHDT, CDR2 YYEEEE. The CDR3 region has the DNA TGTGCCAGCAGCTTCGCGGACTCCTACGAGCAGTACTTC. Encoded protein: CASSFADSYEQYF.

J is TRBJ2-1 and V is TRBV5-6; 10 nucleotides align to TRBD2. Trimming cost V 0 bases and J 10 bases; bases outside gene matches: 4. The CDR3 runs to 14 residues. Germline V gene lookup returns CDR1 SGHDT and CDR2 YYEEEE. The CDR3 nucleotides read TGTGCCAGCAGCTTGGTAGCGGGAGGTATGGAGCAGTTCTTC. It specifies CASSLVAGGMEQFF.

The chain joins TRBV4-1 to TRBJ1-1; tentatively, D is TRBD1 (6 bases). The CDR3 contains 18 residues. Germline V gene lookup returns CDR1 MGHRA and CDR2 YSYEKL. The V end lost 2 bases, the J end lost 0 bases, and 19 bases lay between the germline ends. The CDR3 protein is CASSQHGGGRDVNTEAFF. The CDR3 coding sequence is TGCGCCAGCAGCCAACATGGGGGGGGCAGGGACGTGAACACTGAAGCTTTCTTT.

V usage is TRBV6-5 and J usage is TRBJ2-5, with TRBD2 as a possible D gene (6 bases). Germline values: CDR1 MNHEY, CDR2 SVGAGI. CDR3 length: 15 residues. Trimming stripped 0 bases from V and 4 bases from J, with 12 bases between. CDR3 coding DNA: TGTGCCAGCAGTTACTCCGGAGGGTATGGAGAGACCCAGTACTTC. Translation: CASSYSGGYGETQYF.

V gene TRBV29-1 combines with J gene TRBJ1-3; possibly TRBD1 for D (6 bases). The CDR3 covers 14 residues. V shed 4 bases and J shed 4 bases, with 14 bases lying between them. CDR1 SQVTM and CDR2 ANQGSEA come from the germline V gene. This CDR3 reads CSVVVLGAGNTIYF. The CDR3 DNA sequence: TGCAGCGTTGTGGTATTGGGGGCCGGAAACACCATATATTTT.

The chain links TRBV7-3 to TRBJ2-1, with a tentative D call TRBD2 (7 bases). Looked up from germline, CDR1 is SGHTA and CDR2 is FQGTGA. The CDR3 consists of 15 residues. The V and J ends lost 2 bases and 5 bases respectively, with 13 bases between them. The CDR3 loop is CASSLYGGGDNEQFF. The CDR3 DNA follows: TGTGCCAGCAGCTTATATGGCGGGGGCGACAATGAGCAGTTCTTC.

This chain uses TRBV29-1 with TRBJ2-7; 7 nucleotides line up with TRBD1. Germline lookup yields CDR1 SQVTM and CDR2 ANQGSEA. This CDR3 spans 14 amino acids. J gave up 0 bases and V 6 bases, and 8 bases lay outside the gene matches. CDR3 coding DNA: TGCAGCGTCCGGGGACAGAGTGGCTCCTACGAGCAGTACTTC. Translating gives CSVRGQSGSYEQYF.

J is TRBJ1-3 and V is TRBV7-9; TRBD1 matches at 7 bases. V trimming: 6 bases; J trimming: 2 bases; junction bases outside the gene matches: 4. Germline V gene lookup returns CDR1 SEHNR and CDR2 FQNEAQ (reference sequence). The CDR3 is made up of 14 amino acids. CDR3 region: CASRPTGAGNTIYF. The CDR3 DNA sequence: TGTGCCAGCAGGCCCACAGGGGCTGGAAACACCATATATTTT.

DNA for the CDR3: TGCGCCAGCAGTGGGACAGGGGGCTATGAGCAGTTCTTC. Its protein product is CASSGTGGYEQFF. V and J are TRBV10-1 and TRBJ2-1, with 11 bases matching TRBD1. The germline CDR1 and CDR2 sequences are WNHNN and SYGVQD (reference sequence). This CDR3 contains 13 residues. Trimming took 4 bases from V and 8 from J; bases not matched to a gene: 1.

The chain couples TRBV15 to TRBJ2-5, with TRBD1 identical over 9 bases. V was pared by 5 bases and J by 2 bases, with 0 bases of the junction left unmatched. The CDR3 covers 13 residues. Germline assignment: CDR1 LNHNV and CDR2 YYDKDF (reference sequence). CDR3 in amino acids: CATSGTGQETQYF. Written as DNA, the CDR3 is TGTGCCACCAGCGGGACAGGGCAAGAGACCCAGTACTTC.

The V call is TRBV13, the J call TRBJ2-7, with D possibly TRBD2 on 6 matching bases. V lost 2 bases to trimming and J lost 5 bases, with 16 bases between them. The CDR3 is 15 residues long. Germline CDR1 PRHDT, CDR2 FYEKMQ (reference sequence). The CDR3 is CASSLIRGTLDEQYF. CDR3 nucleotide sequence: TGTGCCAGCAGCTTAATTCGGGGGACCCTAGACGAGCAGTACTTC. Looking up the rest from reference TRBV13 and TRBJ2-7 gives the full variable domain: AAGVIQSPRHLIKEKRETATLKCYPIPRHDTVYWYQQGPGQDPQFLISFYEKMQSDKGSIPDRFSAQQFSDYHSELNMSSLELGDSALYFCASSLIRGTLDEQYFGPGTRLTVT.

This clone showed up just once. The chain combines TRBV27 with TRBJ2-7; 11 bases fit TRBD2. Germline CDR1 reads MNHEY; CDR2 reads SMNVEV (reference sequence). The CDR3 runs to 16 residues. The trim removed 4 bases at V and 3 bases at J, leaving 8 bases unmatched. This chain's CDR3 is CASSSPLAGEDYEQYF. As DNA, the CDR3 is TGTGCCAGCAGTTCGCCACTAGCGGGGGAAGACTACGAGCAGTACTTC.

The chain combines TRBV7-4 with TRBJ1-2; D is possibly TRBD1 (6 bases). V lost 5 bases, J lost 8 bases, and 9 bases lay in between. The CDR3 has 11 amino acids. Looked up from germline, CDR1 is SGHVT and CDR2 is SQSDAQ. As DNA, the CDR3 is TGTGCCAGCAGCCCCAGGGGAGGCTACACCTTC. Translated: CASSPRGGYTF. Drawing the rest from reference TRBV7-4 and TRBJ1-2, the complete variable domain is GAGVSQSPRYKVAKRGRDVALRCDSISGHVTLYWYRQTLGQGSEVLTYSQSDAQRDKSGRPSGRFSAERPERSVSTLKIQRTEQGDSAVYLCASSPRGGYTFGSGTRLTVV.

The chain recombines TRBV6-1 with TRBJ2-7; 8 bases fit TRBD1. CDR1 is MNHNS, CDR2 SASEGT, per germline. The CDR3 consists of 14 residues. Losses at the gene ends were 8 bases for V and 2 bases for J; bases not matched to a gene: 8. The CDR3 protein is CASRGTGSTYEQYF. The CDR3, as DNA: TGTGCCAGCCGGGGGACAGGCTCTACCTACGAGCAGTACTTC.

The V and J genes are TRBV6-5 and TRBJ1-1; D is undetermined. Germline V gene data show CDR1 as MNHEY and CDR2 as SVGAGI. This CDR3 is built from 12 residues. This CDR3 is CVSARGNTEAFF. Written as DNA, the CDR3 is TGTGTCTCCGCCCGGGGTAACACTGAAGCTTTCTTT.

CDR3 nucleotide sequence: TGTGCCAGCAGCGGAGACAGGGATGAGCAGTTCTTC. Residues: CASSGDRDEQFF. The gene calls are TRBV5-6 and TRBJ2-1, with 7 bases matching TRBD1. In germline, CDR1 is SGHDT, CDR2 YYEEEE. V was clipped by 4 bases and J by 8 bases; unmatched bases: 3. The CDR3 length is 12 residues.

The CDR3, as DNA: TGTGCCAGCAGTCGTTGGGAGTCTGGGGCCAACGTCCTGACTTTC. Translated: CASSRWESGANVLTF. The chain combines TRBV2 with TRBJ2-6; a possible D gene is TRBD2 (5 bases). V was pared by 5 bases and J by 1 base, with 9 bases between. Germline V lookup: CDR1 SNHLY, CDR2 FYNNEI. The CDR3 covers 15 residues.

The rearrangement uses TRBV5-1 and TRBJ2-5; 9 bases are shared with TRBD2. The CDR3 covers 15 residues. After removal of 1 base from V and 4 bases from J, the junction contained 5 bases not matched to a gene. Per the germline V gene, CDR1 is SGHRS and CDR2 is YFSETQ. CDR3 region: CASSLSGGGGETQYF. CDR3 bases: TGCGCCAGCAGCTTGAGTGGCGGGGGGGGAGAGACCCAGTACTTC.

J is TRBJ2-2 and V is TRBV11-3; tentative D call: TRBD1 (6 bases). The CDR3 runs to 17 residues. CDR1 is SGHNT and CDR2 is YENEEA in the germline V gene. V shed 3 bases and J shed 1 base, with 15 bases lying between them. The CDR3 here is CASSFRNGQLNTGELFF. CDR3 coding DNA: TGTGCCAGCAGCTTCCGAAACGGACAGCTGAACACCGGGGAGCTGTTTTTT. The full variable domain, completed using reference TRBV11-3 and TRBJ2-2, is EAGVVQSPRYKIIEKKQPVAFWCNPISGHNTLYWYLQNLGQGPELLIRYENEEAVDDSQLPKDRFSAERLKGVDSTLKIQPAELGDSAVYLCASSFRNGQLNTGELFFGEGSRLTVL.

This clone showed up just once. The chain uses TRBV7-2 and TRBJ2-7; 16 bases are a match to TRBD2. Germline trimming cut 5 bases from V and 1 base from J; bases unmatched to any gene: 5. The germline V gene encodes CDR1 SGHTA and CDR2 FQGNSA. The CDR3 is 17 amino acids. As DNA, the CDR3 is TGTGCCAGCAGCCTGCGGGGACTAGCGGGGGGGTCCTACGAGCAGTACTTC. Translating it yields CASSLRGLAGGSYEQYF.

The chain couples TRBV6-1 to TRBJ1-1, with D maybe TRBD1 (5 bases). Germline CDR1 is MNHNS and CDR2 is SASEGT. The CDR3 spans 15 residues. The ends were cut back, 2 bases at V and 8 bases at J, with 18 bases in the middle. CDR3 in DNA: TGTGCCAGCAGTGAAAGGTGGCAGGTAAAGGGGGAAGCTTTCTTT. It codes for CASSERWQVKGEAFF.